These T cell receptor beta chains were read from a single sample in a study of T-cell memory formation after mild COVID-19. Each CDR3 protein is one row after TCRdb ran MiXCR on the 5' RACE reads. The profile covers fewer than 450,000 distinct CDR3 sequences, with under 25% appearing a single time and roughly an eighth taken by the ten largest. The sample consisted of PBMCs or a T cell subset sorted from them (not recorded which). The receptors were sampled from an adult woman who had mild COVID-19 (a few samples of this study predate the infection). Cell type and time point are not known. Both conserved end residues are part of each CDR3. Fields, in order: V gene, clone size, D gene, J gene, CDR3 DNA, CDR3 protein. The D gene is left open where the match is weak. Clone sizes are given selectively: once, few, many, or a class where the clone is expanded.

TRBV15	.	.	TRBJ2-3	TGTGCCACCAGCAGAGATCTATCAGCTTACAGCACAGATACGCAGTATTTT	CATSRDLSAYSTDTQYF
TRBV4-3	few	.	TRBJ2-4	TGCGCCAGCAGCCGCAACTTCGGGGCCAAAAACATTCAGTACTTC	CASSRNFGAKNIQYF
TRBV5-1	.	.	TRBJ2-2	TGCGCCAGCAGCTTGGATACGGGAAAGAGAAACACCGGGGAGCTGTTTTTT	CASSLDTGKRNTGELFF
TRBV7-2	few	TRBD2	TRBJ2-1	TGTGCCAGCAGCTTAGCTAGCGGGATAGGCAATGAGCAGTTCTTC	CASSLASGIGNEQFF
TRBV12-3/TRBV12-4	.	TRBD1	TRBJ1-2	TGTGCCAGCAGTTTCAGACAGGGGGGTCTAGGTGGCTACACCTTC	CASSFRQGGLGGYTF
TRBV9	few	.	TRBJ2-5	TGTGCCAGCAGCGTTGACCCAACCCCTCAAGAGACCCAGTACTTC	CASSVDPTPQETQYF
TRBV2	once	TRBD1	TRBJ2-5	TGTGCCAGCAGTACCGGGACAGGGGTTCGGGAGACCCAGTACTTC	CASSTGTGVRETQYF
TRBV9	.	.	TRBJ2-2	TGTGCCAGCAGCGTAGCTCCGGGGGCTGCGAACACCGGGGAGCTGTTTTTT	CASSVAPGAANTGELFF
TRBV5-6	.	TRBD1	TRBJ2-3	TGTGCCAGCAGCTTGGCGGACAGGGTGTTATGGACTCCGCAGTATTTT	CASSLADRVLWTPQYF
TRBV6-5	few	TRBD1	TRBJ2-5	TGTGCCACCAAAAGCCTACAGGGGGCTGGAGAGACCCAGTACTTC	CATKSLQGAGETQYF
TRBV6-5	.	.	TRBJ2-1	TGTGCCAGCAGTTTAGCGCTCGGGGGAGACAATGAGCAGTTCTTC	CASSLALGGDNEQFF
TRBV3-1	.	.	TRBJ2-7	TGTGCCAGCAGCCACTCGCGGTCGCGCCGAAACTCCTACGAGCAGTACTTC	CASSHSRSRRNSYEQYF
TRBV15	.	.	TRBJ1-4	TGTGCCACTGGCGCGTCAGGGCGGAAGGAAAAACTGTTTTTT	CATGASGRKEKLFF
TRBV11-3	.	TRBD1	TRBJ2-7	TGTGCCAGCAGCCCAAGGGCCGGGACAGGTCCCTACGAGCAGTACTTC	CASSPRAGTGPYEQYF
TRBV5-1	.	TRBD1	TRBJ2-1	TGCGCCAGCAGGTTCGGACAGGGGAACAATGAGCAGTTCTTC	CASRFGQGNNEQFF
TRBV7-8	.	TRBD2	TRBJ2-7	TGTGCCAGCAGCCCCGGGAGGACTAGCGGGAGGAGTAAGAACGAGCAGTACTTC	CASSPGRTSGRSKNEQYF
TRBV4-3	many	.	TRBJ1-1	TGCGCCAGCAGCCGCACCAGGGATGCGAACACTGAAGCTTTCTTT	CASSRTRDANTEAFF
TRBV15	.	.	TRBJ1-5	TGTGCCACCAGCAGAGGAAGCAAGAGTGGGCCCCAGCATTTT	CATSRGSKSGPQHF
TRBV24-1	few	.	TRBJ2-7	TGTGCCACCAGTGATTGGGACAACTACGAGCAGTACTTC	CATSDWDNYEQYF
TRBV12-3/TRBV12-4	.	.	TRBJ2-3	TGTGCCAGCAGTTCGCTTTCGGGGGTAACAGATACGCAGTATTTT	CASSSLSGVTDTQYF
TRBV7-6	many	.	TRBJ2-3	TGTGCCAGCAGCCTTGGGGTGTCAGATACGCAGTATTTT	CASSLGVSDTQYF
TRBV7-8	.	.	TRBJ1-2	TGTGCCAGCAGCTTAGGTGATTGGCAGGGAGAGGGCTACACCTTC	CASSLGDWQGEGYTF
TRBV7-3	.	.	TRBJ1-1	TGTGCCAGCAGCCTACAGAAGAACACTGAAGCTTTCTTT	CASSLQKNTEAFF
TRBV7-9	.	TRBD2	TRBJ2-1	TGTGCCAGCAGCGCAGCGGGGGACAATGAGCAGTTCTTC	CASSAAGDNEQFF
TRBV12-3/TRBV12-4	.	TRBD2	TRBJ2-4	TGTGCCAGCAGGTCAACTAGCGGGGGGGAACAAAACATTCAGTACTTC	CASRSTSGGEQNIQYF
TRBV7-9	few	.	TRBJ1-6	TGTGCCAGCAGCCCGGGACGGACGGCGCCGAATTCACCCCTCCACTTT	CASSPGRTAPNSPLHF
TRBV29-1	few	.	TRBJ1-1	TGCAGCGTTGAAGTGGGGGGGGAGACCGCTGAAGCTTTCTTT	CSVEVGGETAEAFF
TRBV24-1	few	TRBD1	TRBJ2-2	TGTGCCACGAATACTGGGACAGGGTCGAACACCGGGGAGCTGTTTTTT	CATNTGTGSNTGELFF
TRBV7-2	few	TRBD1	TRBJ2-4	TGTGCCAGCAACCAAGGGGGCTGGGCAGGGAGAAACATTCAGTACTTC	CASNQGGWAGRNIQYF
TRBV29-1	.	.	TRBJ2-7	TGCAGCGTCAGAAGGGACTCCGAGCAGTACTTC	CSVRRDSEQYF
TRBV7-2	few	.	TRBJ2-7	TGTGCCAGCAGCCGCTACAGGGACGAGCAGTACTTC	CASSRYRDEQYF
TRBV18	.	.	TRBJ1-1	TGTGCCAGCTCACCTGTGAAGACTGAAGCTTTCTTT	CASSPVKTEAFF
TRBV24-1	.	.	TRBJ1-2	TGTGCCCCGGGGGGGTATGGCTACACCTTC	CAPGGYGYTF
TRBV4-1	.	.	TRBJ2-7	TGCGCCAGCAGTCGAGGCAGGGAATACGAGCAGTACTTC	CASSRGREYEQYF
TRBV4-3	.	.	TRBJ2-7	TGCGCCAGCAGCCTAACGGACAGCATCTACGAGCAGTACTTC	CASSLTDSIYEQYF
TRBV10-3	.	.	TRBJ2-7	TGTGCCATCAGTGAGACAACCTACGAGCAGTACTTC	CAISETTYEQYF
TRBV7-9	few	TRBD1	TRBJ1-4	TGTGCCAGCAGCTCCGGACAGGGAGGTGAAAAACTGTTTTTT	CASSSGQGGEKLFF
TRBV14	few	.	TRBJ1-2	TGTGCCAGCAGCCAAGCCAACAGGGCCTACTATCGCGGCTACACCTTC	CASSQANRAYYRGYTF
TRBV7-9	.	.	TRBJ2-2	TGTGCCAGCAGCCCCGCCAGCGGGGAGCTGTTTTTT	CASSPASGELFF
TRBV12-3/TRBV12-4	.	.	TRBJ2-7	TGTGCCAGCAGTTTGGGGGACGGCCTCTCTTACTACGAGCAGTACTTC	CASSLGDGLSYYEQYF
TRBV7-6	.	.	TRBJ1-6	TGTGCCTCACGTCAGCGGCAGGTTAATTCACCCCTCCACTTT	CASRQRQVNSPLHF
TRBV7-2	.	TRBD2	TRBJ2-2	TGTGCCAGCAGCTTCTCGGGACTAGCGGGAGCGGGCGGGGAGCTGTTTTTT	CASSFSGLAGAGGELFF
TRBV12-3/TRBV12-4	.	.	TRBJ1-3	TGTGCCAGCAGACTATCTGGAAACACCATATATTTT	CASRLSGNTIYF
TRBV3-1	few	TRBD2	TRBJ2-7	TGTGCCAGCGCCTTCGGGGGGACCTACGAGCAGTACTTC	CASAFGGTYEQYF
TRBV12-3/TRBV12-4	few	.	TRBJ2-7	TGTGCCAGCAGTTTGAAACGGGACACTAAGACCTACGAGCAGTACTTC	CASSLKRDTKTYEQYF
TRBV6-5	many	.	TRBJ1-3	TGTGCCAGCAGTTACCGACCAGTTTTCTCTGGAAACACCATATATTTT	CASSYRPVFSGNTIYF
TRBV5-1	.	TRBD2	TRBJ2-7	TGCGCCAGCAGCTTGGCCATGGGACTAGCGCGATCCGACTTC	CASSLAMGLARSDF
TRBV5-1	few	TRBD1	TRBJ2-1	TGCGCCAGCAGAGACAGGGGAGGAAGTGAGCAGTTCTTC	CASRDRGGSEQFF